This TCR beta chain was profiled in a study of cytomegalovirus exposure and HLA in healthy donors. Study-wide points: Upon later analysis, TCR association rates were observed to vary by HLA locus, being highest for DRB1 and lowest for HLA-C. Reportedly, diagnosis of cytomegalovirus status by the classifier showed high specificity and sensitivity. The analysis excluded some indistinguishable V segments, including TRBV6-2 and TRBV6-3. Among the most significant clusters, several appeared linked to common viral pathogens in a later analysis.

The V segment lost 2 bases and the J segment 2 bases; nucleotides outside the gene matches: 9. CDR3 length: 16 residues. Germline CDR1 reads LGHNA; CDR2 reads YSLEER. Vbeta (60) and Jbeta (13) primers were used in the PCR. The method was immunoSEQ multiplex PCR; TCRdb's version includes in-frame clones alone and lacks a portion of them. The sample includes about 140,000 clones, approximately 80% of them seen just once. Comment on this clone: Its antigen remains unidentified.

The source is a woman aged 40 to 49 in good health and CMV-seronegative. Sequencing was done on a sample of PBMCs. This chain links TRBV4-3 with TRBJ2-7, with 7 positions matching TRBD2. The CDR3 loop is CASSQMIRTRTYEQYF. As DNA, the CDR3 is TGCGCCAGCAGCCAAATGATCCGGACTAGGACCTACGAGCAGTACTTC.